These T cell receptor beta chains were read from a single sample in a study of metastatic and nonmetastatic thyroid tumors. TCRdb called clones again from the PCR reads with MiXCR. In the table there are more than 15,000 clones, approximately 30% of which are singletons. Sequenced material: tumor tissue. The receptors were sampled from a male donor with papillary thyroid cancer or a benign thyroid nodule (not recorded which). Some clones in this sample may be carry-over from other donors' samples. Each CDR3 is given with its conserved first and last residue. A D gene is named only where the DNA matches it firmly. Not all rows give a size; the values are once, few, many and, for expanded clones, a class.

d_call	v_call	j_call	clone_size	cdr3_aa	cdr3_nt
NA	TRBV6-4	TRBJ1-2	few	CASKPPRDYGYTF	TGTGCCAGCAAACCCCCCAGGGACTATGGCTACACCTTC
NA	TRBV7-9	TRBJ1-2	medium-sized	CASTIGLNYGYTF	TGTGCCAGCACTATCGGACTAAACTATGGCTACACCTTC
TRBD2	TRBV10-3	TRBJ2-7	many	CAISSTSGRLYEQYF	TGTGCCATCAGCTCTACTAGCGGGAGGTTATACGAGCAGTACTTC
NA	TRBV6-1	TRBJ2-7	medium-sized	CASSPDGSYEQYF	TGTGCCAGCAGCCCGGACGGCTCCTACGAGCAGTACTTC
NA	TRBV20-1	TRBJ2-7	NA	CSARGLLGLTVNYEQYF	TGCAGTGCTAGGGGTCTCCTGGGGCTGACAGTCAACTACGAGCAGTACTTC
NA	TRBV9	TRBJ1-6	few	CASSVGQGTYNSPLHF	TGTGCCAGCAGCGTAGGGCAGGGTACCTATAATTCACCCCTCCACTTT
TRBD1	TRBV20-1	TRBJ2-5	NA	CSLTDRGTGTQYF	TGCAGCCTTACGGACAGGGGGACCGGGACCCAGTACTTC
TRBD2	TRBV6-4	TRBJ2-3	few	CASSPAPAGGNTDTQYF	TGTGCCAGCAGTCCCGCTCCGGCGGGAGGTAACACAGATACGCAGTATTTT
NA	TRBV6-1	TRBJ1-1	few	CASTYEGRVGTEAFF	TGTGCCAGCACCTACGAGGGCAGGGTAGGCACTGAAGCTTTCTTT
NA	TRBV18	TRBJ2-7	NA	CASSPSAGRSSYEQYF	TGTGCCAGCTCACCATCCGCCGGCAGGAGCTCCTACGAGCAGTACTTC
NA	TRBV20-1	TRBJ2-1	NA	CSARAGREQFF	TGCAGTGCTAGAGCGGGTAGAGAGCAGTTCTTC
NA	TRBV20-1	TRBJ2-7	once	CSARGRQVITSYEQYF	TGCAGTGCTAGAGGACGACAGGTGATCACTTCCTACGAGCAGTACTTC
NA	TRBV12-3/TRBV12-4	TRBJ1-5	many	CASRAGSSNQPQHF	TGTGCCAGCAGGGCCGGATCTAGCAATCAGCCCCAGCATTTT
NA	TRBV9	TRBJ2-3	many	CASSVGTSDQLDTQYF	TGTGCCAGCAGCGTAGGGACCTCCGACCAACTAGATACGCAGTATTTT
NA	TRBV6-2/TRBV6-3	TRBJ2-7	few	CASQREIVAEQYF	TGTGCCAGCCAACGGGAGATTGTCGCCGAGCAGTACTTC
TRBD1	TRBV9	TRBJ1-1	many	CASSEQGAWTEAFF	TGTGCCAGCAGCGAGCAGGGGGCATGGACTGAAGCTTTCTTT
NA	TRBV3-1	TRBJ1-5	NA	CASSQGSGNQPQHF	TGTGCCAGCAGCCAGGGGTCGGGCAATCAGCCCCAGCATTTT
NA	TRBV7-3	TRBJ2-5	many	CASSLIGVGNEAQYF	TGTGCCAGCAGCTTAATCGGAGTGGGGAATGAGGCCCAGTACTTC
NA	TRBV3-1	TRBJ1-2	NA	CASSQGWMGGYTF	TGTGCCAGCAGCCAAGGTTGGATGGGTGGCTACACCTTC
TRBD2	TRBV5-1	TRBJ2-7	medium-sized	CASSPLSGSSAEQYF	TGCGCCAGCAGCCCACTAAGCGGGAGTTCAGCCGAGCAGTACTTC
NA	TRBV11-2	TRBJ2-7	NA	CASSLEMGCQQYF	TGTGCCAGCAGCTTAGAGATGGGGTGCCAGCAGTACTTC
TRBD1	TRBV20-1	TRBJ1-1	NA	CSARGTGHTEAFF	TGCAGTGCTAGAGGGACAGGGCACACTGAAGCTTTCTTT
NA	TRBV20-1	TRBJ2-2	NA	CSARELTNTGELFF	TGCAGTGCTAGAGAACTTACGAACACCGGGGAGCTGTTTTTT
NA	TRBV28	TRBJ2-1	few	CASGAEYNEQFF	TGTGCCAGCGGGGCAGAGTACAATGAGCAGTTCTTC
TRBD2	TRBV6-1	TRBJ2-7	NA	CASRQPSGSSYEQYF	TGTGCCAGCAGACAACCTAGCGGGAGTAGTTACGAGCAGTACTTC
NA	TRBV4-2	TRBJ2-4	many	CASSQTLGSLTNNIQYF	TGTGCCAGCAGCCAGACGCTTGGGAGCTTAACCAATAACATTCAGTACTTC
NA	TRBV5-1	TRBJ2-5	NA	CASRSDSQETQYF	TGCGCCAGCAGATCGGACTCCCAAGAGACCCAGTACTTC
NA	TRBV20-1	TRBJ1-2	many	CSAYRNGYTF	TGCAGTGCTTACAGGAATGGCTACACCTTC
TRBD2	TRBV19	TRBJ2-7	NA	CASSTGTSGEQYF	TGTGCCAGTAGTACCGGGACTAGCGGCGAGCAGTACTTC
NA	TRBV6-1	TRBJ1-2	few	CASRLATPSWYGYTF	TGTGCCAGCAGACTAGCCACCCCATCGTGGTATGGCTACACCTTC
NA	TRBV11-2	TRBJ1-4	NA	CASSLSPTTNEKLFF	TGTGCCAGCAGCCTCAGTCCCACAACTAATGAAAAACTGTTTTTT
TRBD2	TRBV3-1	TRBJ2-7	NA	CASSQEYSGRAHEQYF	TGTGCCAGCAGCCAAGAGTACAGCGGGAGGGCCCACGAGCAGTACTTC
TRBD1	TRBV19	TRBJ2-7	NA	CASSRTGTEQYF	TGTGCCAGTAGCCGGACAGGGACCGAGCAGTACTTC
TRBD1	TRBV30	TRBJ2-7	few	CAWSANDRAGDEQYF	TGTGCCTGGAGTGCTAACGACAGGGCTGGGGACGAGCAGTACTTC
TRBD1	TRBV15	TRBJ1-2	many	CATSRDRGTGGLGYTF	TGTGCCACCAGCAGAGATAGGGGGACAGGGGGTCTTGGCTACACCTTC
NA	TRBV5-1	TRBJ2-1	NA	CASSLGSGPYNEHFF	TGCGCCAGCAGCTTGGGTAGCGGTCCCTACAATGAGCATTTCTTC
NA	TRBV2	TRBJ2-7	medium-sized	CASSEEALGQYF	TGTGCCAGCAGTGAAGAGGCCTTGGGGCAGTACTTC
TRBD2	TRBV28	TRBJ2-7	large	CASRGLAGLGWEQYF	TGTGCCAGCAGGGGACTAGCGGGACTCGGCTGGGAGCAGTACTTC